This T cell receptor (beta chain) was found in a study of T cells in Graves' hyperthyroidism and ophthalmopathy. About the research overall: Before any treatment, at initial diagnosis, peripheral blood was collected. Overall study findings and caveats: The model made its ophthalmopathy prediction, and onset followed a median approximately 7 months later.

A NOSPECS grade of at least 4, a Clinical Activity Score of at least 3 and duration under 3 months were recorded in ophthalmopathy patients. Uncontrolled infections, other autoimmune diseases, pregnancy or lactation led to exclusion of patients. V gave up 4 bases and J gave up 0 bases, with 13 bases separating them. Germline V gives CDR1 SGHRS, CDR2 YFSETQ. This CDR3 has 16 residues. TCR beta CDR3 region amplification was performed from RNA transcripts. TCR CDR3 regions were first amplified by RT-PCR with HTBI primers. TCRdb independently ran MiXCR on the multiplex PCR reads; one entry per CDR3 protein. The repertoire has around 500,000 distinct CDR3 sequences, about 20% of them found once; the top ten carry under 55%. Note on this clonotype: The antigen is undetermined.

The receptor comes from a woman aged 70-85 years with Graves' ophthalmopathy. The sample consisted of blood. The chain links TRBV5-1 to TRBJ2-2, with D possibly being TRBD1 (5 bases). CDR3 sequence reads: CASSLGWTTNTGELFF. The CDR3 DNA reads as TGCGCCAGCAGCCTTGGTTGGACAACGAACACCGGGGAGCTGTTTTTT.